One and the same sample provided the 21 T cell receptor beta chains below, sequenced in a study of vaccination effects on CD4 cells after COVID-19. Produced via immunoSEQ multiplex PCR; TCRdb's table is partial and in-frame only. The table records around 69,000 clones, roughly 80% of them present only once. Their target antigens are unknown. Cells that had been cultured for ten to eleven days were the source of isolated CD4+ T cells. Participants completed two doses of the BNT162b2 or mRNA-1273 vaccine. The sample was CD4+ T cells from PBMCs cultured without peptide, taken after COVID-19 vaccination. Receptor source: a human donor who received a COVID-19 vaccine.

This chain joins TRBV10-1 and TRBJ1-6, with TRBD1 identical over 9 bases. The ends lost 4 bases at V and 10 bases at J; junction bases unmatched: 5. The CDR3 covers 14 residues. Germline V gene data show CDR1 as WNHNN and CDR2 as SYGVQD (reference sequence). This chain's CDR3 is CASSAGTGTSPLHF. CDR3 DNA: TGCGCCAGCAGTGCCGGGACAGGGACCTCACCCCTCCACTTT.

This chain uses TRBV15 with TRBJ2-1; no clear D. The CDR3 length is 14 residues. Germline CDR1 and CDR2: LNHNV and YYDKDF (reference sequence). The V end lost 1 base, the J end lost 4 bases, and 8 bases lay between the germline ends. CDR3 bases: TGTGCCACCAGCAGAGGGCCACAGTACAATGAGCAGTTCTTC. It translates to CATSRGPQYNEQFF. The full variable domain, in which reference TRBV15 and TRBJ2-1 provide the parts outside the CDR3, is DAMVIQNPRYQVTQFGKPVTLSCSQTLNHNVMYWYQQKSSQAPKLLFHYYDKDFNNEADTPDNFQSRRPNTSFCFLDIRSPGLGDTAMYLCATSRGPQYNEQFFGPGTRLTVL.

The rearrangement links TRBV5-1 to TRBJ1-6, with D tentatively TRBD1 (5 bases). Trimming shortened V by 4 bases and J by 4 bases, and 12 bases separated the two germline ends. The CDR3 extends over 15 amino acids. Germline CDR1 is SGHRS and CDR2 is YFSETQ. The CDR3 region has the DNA TGCGCCAGCAGCATCGACAGAGCGTATAATTCACCCCTCCACTTT. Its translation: CASSIDRAYNSPLHF.

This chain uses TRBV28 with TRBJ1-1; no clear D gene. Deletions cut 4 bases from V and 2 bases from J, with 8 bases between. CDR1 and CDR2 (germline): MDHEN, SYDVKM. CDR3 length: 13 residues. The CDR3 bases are TGTGCCAGCAGTTCCCTCAGCAACACTGAAGCTTTCTTT. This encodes CASSSLSNTEAFF.

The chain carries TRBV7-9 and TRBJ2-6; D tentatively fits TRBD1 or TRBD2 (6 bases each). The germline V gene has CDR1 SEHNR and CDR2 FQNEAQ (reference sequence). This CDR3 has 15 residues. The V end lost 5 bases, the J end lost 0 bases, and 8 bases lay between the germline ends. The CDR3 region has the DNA TGTGCCAGCAGCGGAGGGGGCTCTGGGGCCAACGTCCTGACTTTC. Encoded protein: CASSGGGSGANVLTF. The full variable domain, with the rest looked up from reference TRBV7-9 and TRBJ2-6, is DTGVSQNPRHKITKRGQNVTFRCDPISEHNRLYWYRQTLGQGPEFLTYFQNEAQLEKSRLLSDRFSAERPKGSFSTLEIQRTEQGDSAMYLCASSGGGSGANVLTFGAGSRLTVL.

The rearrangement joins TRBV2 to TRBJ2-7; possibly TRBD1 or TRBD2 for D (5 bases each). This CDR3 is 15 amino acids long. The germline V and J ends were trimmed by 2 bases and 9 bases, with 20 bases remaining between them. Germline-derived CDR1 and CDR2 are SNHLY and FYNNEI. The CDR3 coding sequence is TGTGCCAGCAGTGAATGGGACCTTGGGCTGAGCTGGCAGTACGTC. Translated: CASSEWDLGLSWQYV.

The CDR3 loop reads CASIRQGVGGELFF. The CDR3 DNA is TGTGCCAGCATACGGCAGGGAGTTGGCGGGGAGCTGTTTTTT. The rearrangement uses TRBV2 and TRBJ2-2; perhaps D is TRBD1 or TRBD2 (5 bases each). The V and J ends lost 7 bases and 7 bases respectively, with 16 bases between them. CDR1 is SNHLY and CDR2 is FYNNEI in the germline V gene. This CDR3 has 14 residues.

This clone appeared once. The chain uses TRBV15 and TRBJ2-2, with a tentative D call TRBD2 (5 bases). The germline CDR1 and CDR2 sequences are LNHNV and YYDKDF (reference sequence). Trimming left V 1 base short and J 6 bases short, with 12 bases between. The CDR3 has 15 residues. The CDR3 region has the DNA TGTGCCACCAGCAGAGGAGCCCGGGGTCCCGGGGAGCTGTTTTTT. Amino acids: CATSRGARGPGELFF.

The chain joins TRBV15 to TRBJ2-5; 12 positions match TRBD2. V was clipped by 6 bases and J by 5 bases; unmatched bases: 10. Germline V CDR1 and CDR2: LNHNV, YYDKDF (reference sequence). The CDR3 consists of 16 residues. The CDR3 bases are TGTGCCACCAGGACGTCTAGCGGGGGGGTGCTGGAGACCCAGTACTTC. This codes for CATRTSSGGVLETQYF.

The CDR3 loop reads CASSLTWRDTEAFF. The CDR3 bases are TGTGCCAGCAGCCTCACGTGGAGGGACACTGAAGCTTTCTTT. The chain is built from TRBV14 and TRBJ1-1; D not resolved. CDR1 is SGHDN and CDR2 is FVKESK in the germline V gene. This CDR3 contains 14 residues. Trimming pared 4 bases from V and 3 bases from J, leaving 12 bases between.

The CDR3: CASSGQTGLPGSPLHF. The CDR3 bases are TGTGCCAGCAGCGGACAAACCGGACTCCCTGGCTCACCCCTCCACTTT. The V and J genes are TRBV9 and TRBJ1-6; D unclear. The CDR3 covers 16 residues. Trimming removed 3 bases from V and 10 bases from J, with 20 bases in between. CDR1 and CDR2 (germline): SGDLS, YYNGEE.

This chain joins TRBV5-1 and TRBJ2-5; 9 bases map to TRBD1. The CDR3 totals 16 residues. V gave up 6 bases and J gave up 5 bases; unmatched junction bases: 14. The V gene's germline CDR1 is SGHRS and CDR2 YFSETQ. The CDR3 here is CASTIISTGGGETQYF. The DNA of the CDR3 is TGCGCCAGCACCATCATCAGTACAGGGGGCGGGGAGACCCAGTACTTC. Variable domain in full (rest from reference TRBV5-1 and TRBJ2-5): KAGVTQTPRYLIKTRGQQVTLSCSPISGHRSVSWYQQTPGQGLQFLFEYFSETQRNKGNFPGRFSGRQFSNSRSEMNVSTLELGDSALYLCASTIISTGGGETQYFGPGTRLLVL.

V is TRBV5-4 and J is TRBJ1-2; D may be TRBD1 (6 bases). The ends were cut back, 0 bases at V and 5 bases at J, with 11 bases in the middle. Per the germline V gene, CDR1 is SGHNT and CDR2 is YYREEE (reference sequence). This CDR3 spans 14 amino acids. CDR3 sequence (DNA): TGTGCCAGCAGCTTGGGACCAGGGGAATATGGCTACACCTTC. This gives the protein CASSLGPGEYGYTF.

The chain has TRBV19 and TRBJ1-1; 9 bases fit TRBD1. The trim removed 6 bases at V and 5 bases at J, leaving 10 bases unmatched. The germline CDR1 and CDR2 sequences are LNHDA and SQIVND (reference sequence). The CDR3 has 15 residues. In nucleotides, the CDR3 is TGTGCCAGTAGGTTAAAACAGGGGGCAGGGACTGAAGCTTTCTTT. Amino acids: CASRLKQGAGTEAFF.

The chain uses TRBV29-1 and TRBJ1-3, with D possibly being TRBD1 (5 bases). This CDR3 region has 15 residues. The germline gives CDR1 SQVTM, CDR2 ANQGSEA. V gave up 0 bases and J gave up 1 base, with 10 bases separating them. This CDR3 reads CSVEDRQRSGNTIYF. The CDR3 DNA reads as TGCAGCGTTGAAGATCGACAGCGGTCTGGAAACACCATATATTTT.

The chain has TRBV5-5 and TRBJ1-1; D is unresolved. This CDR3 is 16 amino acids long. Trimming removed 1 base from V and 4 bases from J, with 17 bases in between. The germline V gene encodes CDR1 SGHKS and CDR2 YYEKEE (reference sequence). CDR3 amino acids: CASSLQVVVGSTEAFF. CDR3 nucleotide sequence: TGTGCCAGCAGCTTGCAGGTGGTTGTGGGGAGCACTGAAGCTTTCTTT.

The CDR3 region is CATQPRGSYGYTF. The CDR3 region has the DNA TGTGCCACCCAACCCCGCGGTTCCTATGGCTACACCTTC. The rearrangement links TRBV24-1 to TRBJ1-2; no firm D call. V lost 9 bases and J lost 4, with 14 bases in between. The CDR3 extends over 13 amino acids. The germline CDR1 and CDR2 sequences are KGHDR and SFDVKD.

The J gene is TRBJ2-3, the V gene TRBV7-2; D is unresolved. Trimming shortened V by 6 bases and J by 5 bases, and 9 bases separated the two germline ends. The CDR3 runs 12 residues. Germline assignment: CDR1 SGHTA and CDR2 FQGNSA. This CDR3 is CASSFARDTQYF. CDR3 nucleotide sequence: TGTGCCAGCAGTTTCGCGAGAGATACGCAGTATTTT.

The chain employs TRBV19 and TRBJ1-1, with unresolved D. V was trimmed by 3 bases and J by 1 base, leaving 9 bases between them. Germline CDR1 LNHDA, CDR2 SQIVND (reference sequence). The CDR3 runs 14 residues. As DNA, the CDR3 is TGTGCCAGTAGTATTAGAAGGGAGAACACTGAAGCTTTCTTT. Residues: CASSIRRENTEAFF.

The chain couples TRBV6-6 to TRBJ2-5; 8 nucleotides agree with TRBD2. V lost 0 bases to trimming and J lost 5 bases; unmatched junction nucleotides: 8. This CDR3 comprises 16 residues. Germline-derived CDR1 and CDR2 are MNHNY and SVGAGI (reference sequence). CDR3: CASSYSYSRLAETQYF. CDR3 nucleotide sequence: TGTGCCAGCAGTTACTCGTATTCCCGACTAGCGGAGACCCAGTACTTC.

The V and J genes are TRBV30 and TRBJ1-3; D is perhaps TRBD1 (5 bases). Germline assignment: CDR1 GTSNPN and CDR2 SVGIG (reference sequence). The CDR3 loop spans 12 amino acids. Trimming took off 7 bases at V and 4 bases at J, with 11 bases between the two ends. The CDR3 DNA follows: TGTGCCTACTCCAGGGTAGGAAACACCATATATTTT. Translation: CAYSRVGNTIYF.